This T cell receptor (beta chain) was obtained from a study of CD8 T cells in ankylosing spondylitis (dated by TCRdb to about 2017). Some background on the complete study: The study profiled T cell receptor beta repertoires in healthy donors and ankylosing spondylitis patients to find disease-linked TCR variants. Peripheral blood samples were taken, and synovial fluid was additionally collected from ankylosing spondylitis patients. In total, the full study cohort was made up of roughly 110 healthy donors and approximately 27 ankylosing spondylitis patients.

The instrument was an Illumina HiSeq 2500. TCR beta libraries were prepared by quantitative 5'-RACE with molecular barcodes. The original methods were these. Disease-linked TCR variants were identified with a new computational method built on a probabilistic model of VDJ rearrangement. In-frame beta chains were kept once TCRdb had trimmed the public reads at Q25 with fastp and called clones with MiXCR. Every CDR3 protein is listed once, alongside the most common genes and DNA of its rows. The V and J calls come from TCRdb's annotation, not from the publication. Within this sample are about 500,000 distinct CDR3 sequences, with over 4% of them counted one time only. Roughly 3.2% of the sample is taken by the ten largest. This clonotype was observed a handful of times. Its antigen remains undetermined. No much larger clonotype is one base removed from it; base qualities were not supplied. V drops 2 bases and J drops 4 bases, leaving 3 bases in between. The CDR3 has 10 amino acids, counting the end cysteine and phenylalanine. Only the CDR3 DNA is retained, 30 bases long and in frame from the first base. Reading the germline V gene (reference sequence) gives CDR1 DFQATT and CDR2 SNEGSKA.

Findings and caveats that apply to the study as a whole: Some TCR beta motif variants had previously been reported in synovial fluid and blood of reactive arthritis patients, which suggested common disease-initiation mechanisms. According to the report, matched synovial fluid samples from ankylosing spondylitis patients were significantly enriched for the disease-linked clones. The disease-linked clones showed a CD8+ phenotype and occurred at relatively low frequencies in peripheral blood. Blood from ankylosing spondylitis patients appeared to be characterized by a TCR beta motif made up of several highly homologous amino acid variants.

The receptor was isolated from a male donor with ankylosing spondylitis. The chain is made from TRBV20-1 and TRBJ2-7; no confident D gene assignment can be made. The specimen was blood, either unsorted or a sorted T cell fraction (not recorded which). The sequenced DNA is TGCAGTGCTAGATTTTACGAGCAGTACTTC. Translated, it gives CSARFYEQYF.